Listed here are 32 T cell receptor beta chains from one sample, sequenced in a study of blood T cell repertoires in COVID-19. Libraries were prepared by immunoSEQ multiplex PCR; TCRdb keeps only in-frame clonotypes and omits some of them. The top ten hold around 1.5% of the sample, which has roughly 220,000 clones, about 79% seen once. The sample consisted of peripheral blood. Receptor source: a woman aged 35 to 49 who had recovered from COVID-19.

J is TRBJ2-5 and V is TRBV9; a weak D match, TRBD2 (5 bases). V was trimmed by 0 bases and J by 4 bases, leaving 7 bases between them. Per the germline V gene, CDR1 is SGDLS and CDR2 is YYNGEE. The CDR3 is made up of 13 amino acids. The CDR3 is CASSVAGGETQYF. In DNA, the CDR3 is TGTGCCAGCAGCGTAGCAGGAGGAGAGACCCAGTACTTC. The variable domain in full, completed from reference TRBV9 and TRBJ2-5, reads DSGVTQTPKHLITATGQRVTLRCSPRSGDLSVYWYQQSLDQGLQFLIQYYNGEERAKGNILERFSAQQFPDLHSELNLSSLELGDSALYFCASSVAGGETQYFGPGTRLLVL.

This clone was seen a single time. This chain joins TRBV5-1 and TRBJ1-2; 7 bases map to TRBD1. After removal of 1 base from V and 2 bases from J, the junction contained 8 bases not matched to a gene. CDR1 is SGHRS, CDR2 YFSETQ, per germline. CDR3 length: 16 amino acids. CDR3 DNA sequence: TGCGCCAGCAGCTTGAAACCGGGACAGAGAAACTATGGCTACACCTTC. Protein sequence: CASSLKPGQRNYGYTF. Full variable domain (rest looked up from reference TRBV5-1 and TRBJ1-2): KAGVTQTPRYLIKTRGQQVTLSCSPISGHRSVSWYQQTPGQGLQFLFEYFSETQRNKGNFPGRFSGRQFSNSRSEMNVSTLELGDSALYLCASSLKPGQRNYGYTFGSGTRLTVV.

The chain carries TRBV29-1 and TRBJ1-3; possible D gene TRBD1, 5 bases. The germline CDR1 and CDR2 sequences are SQVTM and ANQGSEA. V was clipped by 6 bases and J by 7 bases, with 10 bases between them. The CDR3 extends over 11 amino acids. Here the CDR3 reads CSVREGNTIYF. CDR3 in DNA: TGCAGCGTCAGGGAAGGCAACACCATATATTTT.

The rearrangement uses TRBV19 and TRBJ2-2, with TRBD2 as a possible D gene (5 bases). From germline, CDR1 is LNHDA and CDR2 SQIVND (reference sequence). V dropped 3 bases and J dropped 2 bases, with 22 bases sitting between them. The CDR3 is 19 amino acids. This CDR3 is CASSIGLGVWALNTGELFF. The DNA for the CDR3 is TGTGCCAGTAGTATTGGACTGGGAGTTTGGGCCTTAAACACCGGGGAGCTGTTTTTT.

This clone was observed once. This sequence joins TRBV6-2 or TRBV6-3 and TRBJ2-7; TRBD1 matches 7 bases. The CDR3 is made up of 15 amino acids. Germline loops: CDR1 MNHEY, CDR2 SVGEGT. V shed 5 bases, J shed 3 bases, and the junction held 10 bases outside the gene matches. CDR3 in amino acids: CASSPGTVLRYEQYF. CDR3 nucleotide sequence: TGTGCCAGCAGTCCCGGGACAGTCTTACGCTACGAGCAGTACTTC.

The rearrangement joins TRBV3-1 (or the pseudogene TRBV3-2) to TRBJ1-3; D not resolved. Germline loops: CDR1 LGHDT, CDR2 YNNKEL (reference sequence). V was pared by 4 bases and J by 0 bases, with 10 bases between. The CDR3 contains 15 residues. The CDR3 is CASSLSTHSGNTIYF. In DNA form, the CDR3 reads TGTGCCAGCAGCCTATCGACACACTCTGGAAACACCATATATTTT.

This chain links TRBV11-2 with TRBJ1-4, with 7 bases fitting TRBD1. The trim removed 4 bases at V and 6 bases at J, leaving 5 bases unmatched. Germline V gene lookup returns CDR1 SGHAT and CDR2 FQNNGV. The CDR3 is made up of 14 amino acids. CDR3 residues: CASSSTGAYEKLFF. The DNA of the CDR3 is TGTGCCAGCAGCTCTACAGGGGCTTATGAAAAACTGTTTTTT.

This clone was observed once. V is TRBV27 and J is TRBJ1-6; TRBD1 aligns across 11 bases. Germline lookup yields CDR1 MNHEY and CDR2 SMNVEV (reference sequence). V lost 5 bases to trimming and J lost 10 bases; unmatched junction nucleotides: 7. This CDR3 region has 15 residues. This chain's CDR3 is CASSHRDRGGSPLHF. The CDR3 DNA is TGTGCCAGCAGTCATAGGGACAGGGGGGGCTCACCCCTCCACTTT.

As concerns this clone: A read error may account for a junction end that differs from germline. This chain joins TRBV7-7 and TRBJ2-1; 7 bases agree with TRBD2. Germline values: CDR1 SSHAT, CDR2 FNYEAQ (reference sequence). There are 15 residues in the CDR3. In nucleotides, the CDR3 is TGTGCTAGCAGCTTACAATGGGGGGGCTACAATGAGCAGTTCTTC. Protein sequence: CASSLQWGGYNEQFF. Filled out from reference TRBV7-7 and TRBJ2-1, the complete variable domain reads GAGVSQSPRYKVTKRGQDVTLRCDPISSHATLYWYQQALGQGPEFLTYFNYEAQPDKSGLPSDRFSAERPEGSISTLTIQRTEQRDSAMYRCASSLQWGGYNEQFFGPGTRLTVL.

The CDR3: CASSPLLEETQYF. CDR3 bases: TGTGCCAGCTCACCACTGCTAGAAGAGACCCAGTACTTC. V and J are TRBV18 and TRBJ2-5; D gene uncertain. This CDR3 is 13 amino acids long. Trimming left V 1 base short and J 3 bases short, with 6 bases between. The germline V gene has CDR1 KGHSH and CDR2 LQKENI.

The chain recombines TRBV5-1 with TRBJ2-1; 7 bases are shared with TRBD2. Trimming cost V 4 bases and J 7 bases; bases outside gene matches: 8. CDR1 is SGHRS and CDR2 is YFSETQ in the germline V gene. The CDR3 is 14 amino acids. The DNA for the CDR3 is TGCGCCAGCAGCAACGCGGGGGTGTTAAATGAGCAGTTCTTC. Residues: CASSNAGVLNEQFF.

V gene TRBV19 combines with J gene TRBJ1-2, with 7 bases matching TRBD1. Per germline, CDR1 LNHDA and CDR2 SQIVND (reference sequence). CDR3 length: 14 amino acids. Germline trimming cut 7 bases from V and 2 bases from J; bases unmatched to any gene: 7. CDR3 in DNA: TGTGCCAGTACCCCTATGGGACAGAACTATGGCTACACCTTC. Encoded protein: CASTPMGQNYGYTF.

This CDR3 reads CASSIGQDSPLHF. The CDR3 nucleotides are TGTGCCAGCAGCATCGGACAGGATTCACCCCTCCACTTT. The chain joins TRBV7-2 to TRBJ1-6, with TRBD1 matching 7 bases. The CDR3 spans 13 residues. The junction had 3 bases not matched to a gene; V was cut back by 5 bases and J by 8 bases. Germline CDR1 and CDR2: SGHTA and FQGNSA.

The rearrangement uses TRBV4-3 and TRBJ1-2, with TRBD1 matching 9 bases. Germline V gene sequence: CDR1 LGHNA, CDR2 YSLEER. The CDR3 has 14 residues. The junction had 1 base not matched to a gene; V was cut back by 1 base and J by 4 bases. This chain's CDR3 is CASSQAGQGYGYTF. In nucleotides, the CDR3 is TGCGCCAGCAGCCAAGCGGGACAGGGCTATGGCTACACCTTC.

The chain recombines TRBV27 with TRBJ2-3; no clear D. Germline-derived CDR1 and CDR2 are MNHEY and SMNVEV (reference sequence). The CDR3 covers 13 residues. Trimming cost V 0 bases and J 10 bases, with 11 bases left between them. The CDR3 DNA reads TGTGCCAGCAGTTTATCCCAGGTGAGACCGCAGTATTTT. Translated: CASSLSQVRPQYF.

The chain carries TRBV4-3 and TRBJ1-2; tentatively, D is TRBD1 (5 bases). The germline CDR1 and CDR2 sequences are LGHNA and YSLEER. The CDR3 contains 16 residues. V was cut by 0 bases and J by 5 bases, with 16 bases left in between. Written as DNA, the CDR3 is TGCGCCAGCAGCCAAGATCTTCAGACAGACACATATGGCTACACCTTC. It specifies CASSQDLQTDTYGYTF.

This clone has just a few counts. Here the CDR3 DNA reads TGTGCCAGCAGTTACTCTTGGGGGGGAGATGAAAAACTGTTTTTT. Translated: CASSYSWGGDEKLFF. This chain joins TRBV6-5 and TRBJ1-4; a weak D match, TRBD1 (5 bases). V lost 0 bases and J lost 6, with 11 bases in between. Germline loops: CDR1 MNHEY, CDR2 SVGAGI. The CDR3 length is 15 residues.

The chain is built from TRBV4-2 and TRBJ1-5; D may be TRBD1 (5 bases). Germline V gene sequence: CDR1 LGHNA, CDR2 YNFKEQ. The V end lost 1 base, the J end lost 4 bases, and 20 bases lay between the germline ends. CDR3 length equals 18 residues. The CDR3 nucleotides read TGTGCCAGCAGCCAAGTTTCGGGGGACCGGGGATTTAATCAGCCCCAGCATTTT. Its protein product is CASSQVSGDRGFNQPQHF.

V is TRBV18 and J is TRBJ1-4, with D unclear. The CDR3 contains 18 residues. V gave up 3 bases and J gave up 8 bases, with 25 bases separating them. Germline V gene lookup returns CDR1 KGHSH and CDR2 LQKENI. In DNA, the CDR3 is TGTGCCAGCTCACCCACTATCGGGTTTTCGGGGTTTCAGGAAAAACTGTTTTTT. Translating it yields CASSPTIGFSGFQEKLFF. Full variable domain (missing parts from reference TRBV18 and TRBJ1-4): NAGVMQNPRHLVRRRGQEARLRCSPMKGHSHVYWYRQLPEEGLKFMVYLQKENIIDESGMPKERFSAEFPKEGPSILRIQQVVRGDSAAYFCASSPTIGFSGFQEKLFFGSGTQLSVL.

The chain is built from TRBV19 and TRBJ1-4, with TRBD1 identical over 7 bases. CDR1 and CDR2 (germline): LNHDA, SQIVND (reference sequence). V lost 11 bases, J lost 4 bases, and 7 bases stayed unmatched. This CDR3 spans 13 amino acids. The CDR3: CASTGQINEKLFF. CDR3 in DNA: TGTGCCTCAACGGGACAGATTAATGAAAAACTGTTTTTT. The variable domain in full, with the rest retrieved from reference TRBV19 and TRBJ1-4, is DGGITQSPKYLFRKEGQNVTLSCEQNLNHDAMYWYRQDPGQGLRLIYYSQIVNDFQKGDIAEGYSVSREKKESFPLTVTSAQKNPTAFYLCASTGQINEKLFFGSGTQLSVL.

This chain connects TRBV7-2 to TRBJ1-6; D not certain. V was clipped by 5 bases and J by 6 bases, with 23 bases between them. The CDR3 totals 18 residues. CDR1 SGHTA and CDR2 FQGNSA come from the germline V gene. CDR3 sequence (DNA): TGTGCCAGCAGCCCCCGAGCCCCGGGTCTGGGTGGTAATTCACCCCTCCACTTT. Translated: CASSPRAPGLGGNSPLHF.

This clone was detected only a few times. V usage is TRBV6-5 and J usage is TRBJ2-2; the D gene is possibly TRBD1 (6 bases). This CDR3 is built from 14 residues. Trimming pared 5 bases from V and 3 bases from J, leaving 10 bases between. Germline CDR1 is MNHEY and CDR2 is SVGAGI. The CDR3 sequence is CASSRDTHTGELFF. As DNA, the CDR3 is TGTGCCAGCAGTAGGGACACCCACACCGGGGAGCTGTTTTTT.

The chain recombines TRBV3-1 (or the pseudogene TRBV3-2) with TRBJ2-2; D is unclear. CDR3 size: 16 residues. Germline CDR1 LGHDT, CDR2 YNNKEL (reference sequence). V lost 1 base and J 1 base, leaving 10 bases between the germline ends. CDR3 in DNA: TGTGCCAGCAGCCAAGTTGTAGTCTGGAACACCGGGGAGCTGTTTTTT. Amino acids: CASSQVVVWNTGELFF.

The rearrangement uses TRBV29-1 and TRBJ2-7; possibly TRBD1 for D (5 bases). The V gene's germline CDR1 is SQVTM and CDR2 ANQGSEA. The CDR3 length is 13 residues. V was cut by 7 bases and J by 6 bases, with 19 bases left in between. Here the CDR3 reads CSATWQGTGEQYF. In DNA form, the CDR3 reads TGCAGCGCAACTTGGCAGGGAACGGGCGAGCAGTACTTC.

This clone was detected a few times. The genes are TRBV7-9 and TRBJ1-2, with D possibly TRBD1 on 5 matching bases. Deletions cut 5 bases from V and 4 bases from J, with 14 bases between. The CDR3 runs 14 residues. Germline V gives CDR1 SEHNR, CDR2 FQNEAQ (reference sequence). As DNA, the CDR3 is TGTGCCAGCAGCGAAAAGACAGCCCTCTATGGCTACACCTTC. It encodes CASSEKTALYGYTF.

This clone showed up just once. The V call is TRBV6-2 or TRBV6-3, the J call TRBJ1-1; 8 nucleotides align to TRBD1. After removal of 4 bases from V and 7 bases from J, the junction contained 8 bases not matched to a gene. This CDR3 spans 14 amino acids. Germline V gives CDR1 MNHEY, CDR2 SVGEGT. The CDR3, as DNA: TGTGCCAGCAGTTCGACGGGGACAGGAGATGAAGCTTTCTTT. Protein: CASSSTGTGDEAFF.

This clone was recorded once. This rearrangement joins TRBV29-1 to TRBJ2-3; D possibly corresponds to TRBD2 (6 bases). This CDR3 spans 20 amino acids. The germline V gene has CDR1 SQVTM and CDR2 ANQGSEA. Deletions cut 0 bases from V and 2 bases from J, with 27 bases between. CDR3 in amino acids: CSVEDPRGFYLTPDTDTQYF. CDR3 nucleotides: TGCAGCGTTGAAGATCCGCGGGGCTTCTACCTTACCCCTGACACAGATACGCAGTATTTT.

The chain is built from TRBV10-2 and TRBJ2-2; 12 bases agree with TRBD2. The trim removed 2 bases at V and 7 bases at J, leaving 5 bases unmatched. CDR1 WSHSY and CDR2 SAAADI come from the germline V gene. This CDR3 region has 16 residues. The CDR3 loop is CASSEPSGGAIGELFF. The DNA for the CDR3 is TGCGCCAGCAGTGAGCCTAGCGGGGGGGCGATCGGGGAGCTGTTTTTT.

A few counts support this clone. J is TRBJ1-6 and V is TRBV4-3; 7 bases line up with TRBD1. Germline V gene lookup returns CDR1 LGHNA and CDR2 YSLEER. The J segment lost 1 base and the V segment lost 2 bases, leaving 8 bases of the junction unmatched. There are 18 residues in the CDR3. CDR3 amino acids: CASSQYANRGSYNSPLHF. The CDR3 coding sequence is TGCGCCAGCAGCCAATACGCAAACAGGGGATCCTATAATTCACCCCTCCACTTT.

The chain has TRBV21-1 and TRBJ2-7; TRBD2 is the table's D call and was not checked against the DNA. TRBV21-1 is tagged as a pseudogene. The CDR3 totals 17 residues. CDR3 nucleotides: TGTGCCAGCAGCAAAATCCCCCGAGCGGGGTCGTCGGACGAGCAGTACTTC. Its protein product is CASSKIPRAGSSDEQYF.

This chain joins TRBV21-1 and TRBJ2-3; the table's D call of TRBD1 was not tested on the DNA. TRBV21-1 is tagged as a pseudogene. The CDR3 is made up of 19 amino acids. The chain's CDR3 is CASSKRVGRLLTSTDTQYF. CDR3 in DNA: TGTGCCAGCAGCAAACGAGTGGGGCGGTTACTCACTAGCACAGATACGCAGTATTTT.

V gene TRBV19 combines with J gene TRBJ1-3; D possibly corresponds to TRBD1 (6 bases). The germline CDR1 and CDR2 sequences are LNHDA and SQIVND (reference sequence). The CDR3 runs to 14 residues. V was clipped by 4 bases and J by 5 bases, with 12 bases between them. CDR3 sequence: CASSTRDTRNTIYF. CDR3 nucleotide sequence: TGTGCCAGTAGTACCCGGGACACCCGAAACACCATATATTTT.